These 24 T cell receptor beta chains share one sample of origin, sequenced in a study of T cells in Graves' hyperthyroidism and ophthalmopathy. Amplified regions were TCR beta CDR3 sequences from RNA transcripts. A first-round RT-PCR of the TCR CDR3 used the HTBI primer set. TCRdb re-derived calls from the multiplex PCR reads in MiXCR, one entry per CDR3 protein. The sample contains 500,000 or so distinct CDR3 sequences, about a sixth of which appear only once. The material sequenced was blood. These receptors all stem from a woman under 30 with Graves' ophthalmopathy.

V and J are TRBV25-1 and TRBJ1-2; 7 positions agree with TRBD1. The CDR3 has 13 residues. Germline lookup yields CDR1 MGHDK and CDR2 SYGVNS. J gave up 7 bases and V 4 bases, and 6 bases lay outside the gene matches. The CDR3: CASSVQGFAGYTF. CDR3 bases: TGTGCCAGCAGTGTACAGGGGTTTGCTGGCTACACCTTC.

This clonotype was counted many times. The gene calls are TRBV28 and TRBJ1-1; possible D gene TRBD1, 5 bases. The V end lost 3 bases, the J end lost 6 bases, and 23 bases lay between the germline ends. This CDR3 has 17 residues. In germline, CDR1 is MDHEN, CDR2 SYDVKM. CDR3 sequence: CASSLGIKIPGRSEAFF. The CDR3 DNA is TGTGCCAGCAGTTTGGGCATAAAGATCCCGGGACGGTCTGAAGCTTTCTTT. Full variable domain (missing parts from reference TRBV28 and TRBJ1-1): DVKVTQSSRYLVKRTGEKVFLECVQDMDHENMFWYRQDPGLGLRLIYFSYDVKMKEKGDIPEGYSVSREKKERFSLILESASTNQTSMYLCASSLGIKIPGRSEAFFGQGTRLTVV.

This clonotype has at least ten counts. The chain combines TRBV6-2 or TRBV6-3 with TRBJ2-7; D may match TRBD1 or TRBD2 (5 bases each). V lost 3 bases, J lost 5 bases, and 17 bases lay in between. The CDR3 runs 15 residues. Germline V gene lookup returns CDR1 MNHEY and CDR2 SVGEGT. CDR3 sequence reads: CASSYGTEEHHEQYF. The CDR3 nucleotides are TGTGCCAGCAGTTATGGGACGGAGGAACACCACGAGCAGTACTTC.

The chain couples TRBV10-3 to TRBJ1-6; 8 nucleotides line up with TRBD1. Trimming at V came to 6 bases and at J to 9 bases, leaving 10 bases not matched to a gene. This CDR3 region has 15 residues. The germline V gene has CDR1 ENHRY and CDR2 SYGVKD. The CDR3 sequence is CAIRSPGQASSPLHF. In DNA, the CDR3 is TGTGCCATCAGGAGCCCGGGACAGGCGAGTTCACCCCTCCACTTT.

This clonotype was detected once. The rearrangement links TRBV4-1 to TRBJ2-7; 7 nucleotides line up with TRBD1. Looked up from germline, CDR1 is MGHRA and CDR2 is YSYEKL. V shed 4 bases, J shed 1 base, and the junction held 16 bases outside the gene matches. The CDR3 contains 18 residues. The CDR3 DNA follows: TGCGCCAGCAGCCCTTTTCGTATGAAGGACAGGTCTTCCTACGAGCAGTACTTC. Translating gives CASSPFRMKDRSSYEQYF.

This clonotype showed up just a few times. The chain is built from TRBV6-2 or TRBV6-3 and TRBJ2-2; 8 bases agree with TRBD2. The CDR3 is 13 amino acids. Germline-derived CDR1 and CDR2 are MNHEY and SVGEGT. With 6 bases clipped from V and 9 bases from J, the junction kept 6 bases outside the gene matches. CDR3 sequence (DNA): TGTGCCAGCAGCCCTGGACTAGCCCGGGAGCTGTTTTTT. It yields the protein CASSPGLARELFF.

The chain uses TRBV25-1 and TRBJ2-3; 12 nucleotides agree with TRBD2. The CDR3 loop spans 19 amino acids. Looked up from germline, CDR1 is MGHDK and CDR2 is SYGVNS. V was pared by 1 base and J by 2 bases, with 10 bases of the junction left unmatched. In nucleotides, the CDR3 is TGTGCCAGCAGTGAATCCGGCGAGCGACTAGCGGGAGTCACAGATACGCAGTATTTT. This gives the protein CASSESGERLAGVTDTQYF. The full variable domain, its missing parts supplied by reference TRBV25-1 and TRBJ2-3, is EADIYQTPRYLVIGTGKKITLECSQTMGHDKMYWYQQDPGMELHLIHYSYGVNSTEKGDLSSESTVSRIRTEHFPLTLESARPSHTSQYLCASSESGERLAGVTDTQYFGPGTRLTVL.

The sample holds a few counts of this clonotype. The rearrangement uses TRBV28 and TRBJ1-2; TRBD1 matches 7 bases. The CDR3 runs 14 residues. CDR1 and CDR2 from the germline V gene are MDHEN and SYDVKM. The V gene end was trimmed by 6 bases and the J gene end by 7 bases; junction bases not matched to a gene: 11. The CDR3 loop reads CASRTRQGSGGYTF. CDR3 DNA: TGTGCCAGCAGAACTAGACAGGGTTCAGGTGGCTACACCTTC.

V is TRBV12-5 and J is TRBJ1-1; 12 bases are shared with TRBD1. The germline CDR1 and CDR2 sequences are LGHNT and FRNRAP. The CDR3 runs 19 residues. After removal of 9 bases from V and 4 bases from J, the junction contained 21 bases not matched to a gene. The CDR3 nucleotides read TGTGCTAGGGCCCGGATACGAATTCCGGGACAGGGGGCAGTCACTGAAGCTTTCTTT. Amino acid sequence: CARARIRIPGQGAVTEAFF.

This clonotype was seen repeatedly, ten times or more. V gene TRBV2 combines with J gene TRBJ2-3; no clear D gene. V was trimmed by 7 bases and J by 6 bases, leaving 11 bases between them. CDR1 and CDR2 from the germline V gene are SNHLY and FYNNEI. This CDR3 is built from 12 residues. The CDR3 coding sequence is TGTGCCAGCAATAGCCGCCCCGATACGCAGTATTTT. This codes for CASNSRPDTQYF.

As regards this clonotype: A much larger clone lies one base from this, so it may be a read error. This rearrangement joins TRBV6-1 to TRBJ2-7; 10 bases are shared with TRBD2. With 3 bases clipped from V and 0 bases from J, the junction kept 5 bases outside the gene matches. Germline CDR1 and CDR2: MNHNS and SASEGT. The CDR3 runs 16 residues. DNA for the CDR3: TGTGCCAGCAGTGAGTCCAGGACTAGCGGCTCCTACGAGCAGTACTTC. Its translation: CASSESRTSGSYEQYF.

This clonotype occurred a few times. The chain joins TRBV27 to TRBJ2-5; no clear D gene. CDR1 MNHEY and CDR2 SMNVEV come from the germline V gene (reference sequence). V gave up 5 bases and J gave up 0 bases, with 16 bases separating them. The CDR3 sequence is 16 residues long. The CDR3, as DNA: TGTGCCAGCAGTCCCCTTCGTGCCAAGCACCAAGAGACCCAGTACTTC. It yields the protein CASSPLRAKHQETQYF.

The J gene is TRBJ2-2, the V gene TRBV5-6, with TRBD1 as a possible D gene (6 bases). CDR1 is SGHDT and CDR2 is YYEEEE in the germline V gene. CDR3 size: 14 residues. V was pared by 3 bases and J by 7 bases, with 13 bases between. This CDR3 reads CASSSGTRLGELFF. The CDR3 nucleotides read TGTGCCAGCAGCTCCGGGACACGGCTCGGGGAGCTGTTTTTT.

This clonotype was detected a few times. The chain couples TRBV5-1 to TRBJ1-2; 7 bases fit TRBD1. V trimming: 3 bases; J trimming: 7 bases; junction bases outside the gene matches: 12. There are 15 residues in the CDR3. Germline-derived CDR1 and CDR2 are SGHRS and YFSETQ. The CDR3 DNA reads TGCGCCAGCAGCTGGACAGGTCCCGATATGGGTGGCTACACCTTC. Translating gives CASSWTGPDMGGYTF.

This clonotype was counted many times. The chain uses TRBV6-1 and TRBJ1-5; TRBD1 matches at 8 bases. The CDR3 totals 16 residues. The J segment lost 0 bases and the V segment lost 5 bases, leaving 6 bases of the junction unmatched. CDR1 and CDR2 (germline): MNHNS, SASEGT. The CDR3 sequence: CASSLQGGFSNQPQHF. The CDR3 nucleotides are TGTGCCAGCAGTCTACAGGGGGGTTTTAGCAATCAGCCCCAGCATTTT.

In its sample, this clonotype was seen many times. This sequence joins TRBV5-1 and TRBJ2-1; TRBD1 matches 7 bases. The CDR3 is 14 amino acids. Germline V gene data show CDR1 as SGHRS and CDR2 as YFSETQ. J lost 7 bases, V lost 5 bases, and 9 bases had no gene match. This CDR3 reads CASRYRGMGNEQFF. For the CDR3, the DNA is TGCGCCAGCAGGTACAGGGGAATGGGGAATGAGCAGTTCTTC. Variable domain in full (rest from reference TRBV5-1 and TRBJ2-1): KAGVTQTPRYLIKTRGQQVTLSCSPISGHRSVSWYQQTPGQGLQFLFEYFSETQRNKGNFPGRFSGRQFSNSRSEMNVSTLELGDSALYLCASRYRGMGNEQFFGPGTRLTVL.

This clonotype showed up many times. The V gene is TRBV30, the J gene TRBJ2-3; D is perhaps TRBD1 (6 bases). The germline V and J ends were trimmed by 3 bases and 2 bases, with 9 bases remaining between them. CDR3 length equals 13 residues. CDR1 and CDR2 from the germline V gene are GTSNPN and SVGIG (reference sequence). The CDR3 spells CAWRKGDTDTQYF. CDR3 sequence (DNA): TGTGCCTGGAGGAAGGGGGACACAGATACGCAGTATTTT.

The chain links TRBV19 to TRBJ1-5; TRBD1 matches at 7 bases. Germline values: CDR1 LNHDA, CDR2 SQIVND (reference sequence). V lost 6 bases and J lost 4; bases outside the gene matches: 6. The CDR3 totals 14 residues. The CDR3 here is CASSDRVRNQPQHF. CDR3 bases: TGTGCCAGTAGCGACAGGGTTAGGAATCAGCCCCAGCATTTT.

The table lists this clonotype with many counts. V is TRBV12-3 or TRBV12-4 and J is TRBJ1-5; 7 bases match TRBD1. The CDR3 is made up of 17 amino acids. V was pared by 4 bases and J by 0 bases, with 9 bases of the junction left unmatched. The CDR3 sequence is CASSSARTGFSNQPQHF. CDR3 DNA: TGTGCCAGCAGTTCCGCCAGGACAGGATTTAGCAATCAGCCCCAGCATTTT.

This clonotype was counted ten times or more. V gene TRBV29-1 combines with J gene TRBJ2-3, with 7 bases matching TRBD1. The CDR3 is 13 residues long. Trimming removed 3 bases from V and 5 bases from J; junction bases left unmatched: 5. In germline, CDR1 is SQVTM, CDR2 ANQGSEA. DNA for the CDR3: TGCAGCGTTGAGAGACAGGGTGGAGATACGCAGTATTTT. Protein sequence: CSVERQGGDTQYF.

Many counts were recorded for this clonotype. The gene calls are TRBV24-1 and TRBJ2-2; D may match TRBD1 or TRBD2 (5 bases each). The CDR3 sequence is 15 residues long. The germline gives CDR1 KGHDR, CDR2 SFDVKD. Trimming shortened V by 0 bases and J by 5 bases, and 9 bases separated the two germline ends. The CDR3 sequence is CATSDLGRETGELFF. The CDR3 DNA sequence: TGTGCCACCAGTGATTTGGGCAGGGAGACCGGGGAGCTGTTTTTT.

On this clonotype itself: Just one base apart from a much larger clone, this may be a read error. The chain employs TRBV28 and TRBJ1-4, with D maybe TRBD1 (6 bases). Germline V gene lookup returns CDR1 MDHEN and CDR2 SYDVKM. Trimming left V 1 base short and J 4 bases short, with 22 bases between. The CDR3 has 19 amino acids. The CDR3 sequence is CASSLFIGGAAPSNEKLFF. The CDR3, as DNA: TGTGCCAGCAGTTTATTTATAGGGGGGGCCGCTCCCAGTAATGAAAAACTGTTTTTT.

This clonotype was seen many times. This rearrangement joins TRBV7-3 to TRBJ1-2, with TRBD1 as a possible D gene (6 bases). The germline V gene encodes CDR1 SGHTA and CDR2 FQGTGA. V was cut by 3 bases and J by 7 bases, with 12 bases left in between. CDR3 size: 13 residues. The CDR3 is CASSFRDKTGYTF. In DNA form, the CDR3 reads TGTGCCAGCAGCTTTCGGGACAAGACTGGCTACACCTTC.

V and J are TRBV27 and TRBJ2-7, with TRBD2 identical over 7 bases. V was clipped by 5 bases and J by 2 bases; unmatched bases: 9. This CDR3 region has 15 residues. The germline CDR1 and CDR2 sequences are MNHEY and SMNVEV (reference sequence). The CDR3 reads CASSPAQRGTYEQYF. In DNA form, the CDR3 reads TGTGCCAGCAGTCCGGCCCAGCGGGGCACCTACGAGCAGTACTTC.